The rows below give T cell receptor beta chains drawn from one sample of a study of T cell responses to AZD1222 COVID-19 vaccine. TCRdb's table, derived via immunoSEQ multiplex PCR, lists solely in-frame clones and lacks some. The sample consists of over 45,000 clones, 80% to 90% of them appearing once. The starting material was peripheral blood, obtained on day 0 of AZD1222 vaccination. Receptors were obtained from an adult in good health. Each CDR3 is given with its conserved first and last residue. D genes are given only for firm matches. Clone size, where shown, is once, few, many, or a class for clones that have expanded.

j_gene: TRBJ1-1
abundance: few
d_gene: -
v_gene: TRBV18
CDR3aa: CASSPYRDLNTEAFF
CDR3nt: TGTGCCAGCTCACCGTACCGGGATTTGAACACTGAAGCTTTCTTT

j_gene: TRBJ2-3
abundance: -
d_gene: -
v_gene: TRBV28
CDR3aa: CASCTGPTDTQYF
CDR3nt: TGTGCCAGCTGTACCGGACCCACAGATACGCAGTATTTT

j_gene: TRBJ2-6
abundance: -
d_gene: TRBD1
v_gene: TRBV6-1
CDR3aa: CASSELPGGTGANVLTF
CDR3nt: TGTGCCAGCAGTGAATTACCAGGGGGCACGGGGGCCAACGTCCTGACTTTC

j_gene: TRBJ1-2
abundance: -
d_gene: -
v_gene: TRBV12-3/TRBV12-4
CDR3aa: CASIAQGNYGYTF
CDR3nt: TGTGCCAGCATTGCCCAGGGAAACTATGGCTACACCTTC

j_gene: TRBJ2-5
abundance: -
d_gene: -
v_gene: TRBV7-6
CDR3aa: CASSSAIQETQYF
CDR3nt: TGTGCCAGCAGCTCCGCGATCCAAGAGACCCAGTACTTC

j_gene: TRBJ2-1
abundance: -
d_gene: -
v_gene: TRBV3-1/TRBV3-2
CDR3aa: CASSLGGDAQQFF
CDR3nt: TGTGCCAGCAGCCTTGGGGGAGACGCCCAGCAGTTCTTC

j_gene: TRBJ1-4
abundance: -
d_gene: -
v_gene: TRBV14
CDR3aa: CASSQVGGVKLFF
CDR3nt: TGTGCCAGCAGCCAAGTTGGAGGAGTAAAACTGTTTTTT

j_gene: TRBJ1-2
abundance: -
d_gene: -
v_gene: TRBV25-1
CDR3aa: CASSEETFGYTF
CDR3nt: TGTGCCAGCAGTGAGGAGACATTTGGCTACACCTTC

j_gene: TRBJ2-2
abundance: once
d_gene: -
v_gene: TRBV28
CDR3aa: CASSKTEAGELFF
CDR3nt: TGTGCCAGCAGTAAGACAGAGGCCGGGGAGCTGTTTTTT

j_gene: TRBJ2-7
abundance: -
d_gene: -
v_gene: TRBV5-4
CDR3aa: CASSQKSVPYEQYF
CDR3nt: TGTGCCAGCAGCCAAAAGTCCGTTCCCTACGAGCAGTACTTC

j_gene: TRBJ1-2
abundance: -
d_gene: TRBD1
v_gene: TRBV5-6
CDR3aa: CASSFDRGLGYTF
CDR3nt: TGTGCCAGCAGCTTCGACAGGGGGCTTGGCTACACCTTC

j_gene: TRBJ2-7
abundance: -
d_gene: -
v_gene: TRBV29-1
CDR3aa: CSVANSISSYEQYF
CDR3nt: TGCAGCGTAGCCAACTCAATCAGCTCCTACGAGCAGTACTTC

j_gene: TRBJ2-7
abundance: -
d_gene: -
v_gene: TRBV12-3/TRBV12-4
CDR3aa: CASSLVASEQYF
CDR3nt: TGTGCCAGCAGTTTAGTGGCTAGCGAGCAGTACTTC

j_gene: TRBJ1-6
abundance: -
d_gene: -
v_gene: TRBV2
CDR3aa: CASGRGTNNSPLHF
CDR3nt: TGTGCCAGCGGTAGGGGGACCAATAATTCACCCCTCCACTTT

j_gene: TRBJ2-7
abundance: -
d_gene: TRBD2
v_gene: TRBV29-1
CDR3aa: CSVVSGGAVGEQYF
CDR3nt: TGCAGCGTTGTTAGCGGGGGGGCGGTGGGCGAGCAGTACTTC

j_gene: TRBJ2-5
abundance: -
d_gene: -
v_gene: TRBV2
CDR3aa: CASTYSGTQETQYF
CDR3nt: TGTGCCAGCACCTACTCCGGGACCCAAGAGACCCAGTACTTC

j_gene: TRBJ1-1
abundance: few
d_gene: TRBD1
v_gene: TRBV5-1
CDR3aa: CASSEGQGGSTEAFF
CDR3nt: TGCGCCAGCAGCGAGGGACAGGGAGGTAGCACTGAAGCTTTCTTT

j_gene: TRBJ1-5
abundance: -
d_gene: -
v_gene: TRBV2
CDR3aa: CAGSRDSRYQPQHF
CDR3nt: TGTGCCGGATCCCGGGACTCACGCTATCAGCCCCAGCATTTT

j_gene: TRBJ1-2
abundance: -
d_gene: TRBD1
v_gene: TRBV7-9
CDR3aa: CASSSADRGVLGYTF
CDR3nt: TGTGCCAGCAGCTCCGCGGACAGGGGAGTTTTAGGCTACACCTTC

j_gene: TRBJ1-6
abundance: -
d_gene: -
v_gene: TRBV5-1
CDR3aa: CASSLGPEGSPLHF
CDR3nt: TGCGCCAGCAGCCTCGGCCCGGAGGGTTCACCCCTCCACTTT

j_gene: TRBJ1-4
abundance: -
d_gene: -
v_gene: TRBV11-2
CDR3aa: CASSLDGDQGPWEKLFF
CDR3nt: TGTGCCAGCAGCTTAGATGGGGATCAGGGGCCGTGGGAAAAACTGTTTTTT

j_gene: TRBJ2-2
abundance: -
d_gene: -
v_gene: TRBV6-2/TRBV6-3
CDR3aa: CASSTPSTLGHSNTVELFF
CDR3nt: TGTGCCAGCAGTACGCCGTCGACCTTGGGACATTCGAACACCGTGGAGCTGTTTTTT

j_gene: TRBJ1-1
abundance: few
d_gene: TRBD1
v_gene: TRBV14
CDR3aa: CASSQDLPPGTGGFEAFF
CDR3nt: TGTGCCAGCAGCCAAGATCTCCCACCCGGGACAGGAGGCTTTGAAGCTTTCTTT

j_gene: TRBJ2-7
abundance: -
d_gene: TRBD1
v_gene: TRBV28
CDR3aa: CASSEGAPQYEQYF
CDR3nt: TGTGCCAGCAGTGAGGGGGCCCCGCAATACGAGCAGTACTTC

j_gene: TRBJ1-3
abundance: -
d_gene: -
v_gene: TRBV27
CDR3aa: CASSLRLGAYTIYF
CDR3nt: TGTGCCAGCAGTTTACGGCTGGGGGCATACACCATATATTTT

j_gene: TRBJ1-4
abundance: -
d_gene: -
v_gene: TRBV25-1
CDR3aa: CASSIRGRRNEKLFF
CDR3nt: TGTGCCAGCAGTATCCGGGGGAGGCGAAATGAAAAACTGTTTTTT

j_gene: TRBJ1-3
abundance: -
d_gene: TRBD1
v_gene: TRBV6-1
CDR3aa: CASSDNQGAAIYF
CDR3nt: TGTGCCAGCAGTGATAATCAGGGGGCGGCCATATATTTT

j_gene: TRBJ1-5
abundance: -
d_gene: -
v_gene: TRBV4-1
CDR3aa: CASSQDRYPLQPQHF
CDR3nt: TGCGCCAGCAGCCAAGATAGGTATCCCCTCCAGCCCCAGCATTTT

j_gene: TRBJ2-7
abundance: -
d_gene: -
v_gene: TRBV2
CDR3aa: CASSERQTNPSQQYF
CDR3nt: TGTGCCAGCAGTGAACGGCAGACAAATCCAAGCCAGCAGTACTTC

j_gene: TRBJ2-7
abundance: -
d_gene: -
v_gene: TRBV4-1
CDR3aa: CASSQGINYEQYF
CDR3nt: TGCGCCAGCAGCCAGGGGATAAACTACGAGCAGTACTTC

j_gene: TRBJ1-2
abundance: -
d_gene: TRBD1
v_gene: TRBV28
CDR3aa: CASSFGTVYGYTF
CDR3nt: TGTGCCAGCAGTTTCGGGACAGTCTATGGCTACACCTTC

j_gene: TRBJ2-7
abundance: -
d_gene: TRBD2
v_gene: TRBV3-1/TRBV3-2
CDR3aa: CASSQERGVTSGEQYF
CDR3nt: TGTGCCAGCAGCCAAGAAAGGGGGGTGACTAGCGGCGAGCAGTACTTC

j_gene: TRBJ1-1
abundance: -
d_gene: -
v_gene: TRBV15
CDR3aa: CATGPARGWGEAFF
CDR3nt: TGTGCCACCGGGCCGGCGCGGGGGTGGGGTGAAGCTTTCTTT

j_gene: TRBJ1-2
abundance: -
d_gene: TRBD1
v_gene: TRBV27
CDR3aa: CASSLMGQGGYGYTF
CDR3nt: TGTGCCAGCAGTTTAATGGGACAGGGGGGCTATGGCTACACCTTC

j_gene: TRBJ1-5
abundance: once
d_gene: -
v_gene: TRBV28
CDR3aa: CASSFWGNQPQHF
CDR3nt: TGTGCCAGCAGTTTCTGGGGTAATCAGCCCCAGCATTTT

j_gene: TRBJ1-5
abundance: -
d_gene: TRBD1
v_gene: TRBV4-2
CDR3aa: CASSPRDSSNQPQHF
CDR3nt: TGTGCCAGCAGCCCCCGGGACAGTAGCAATCAGCCCCAGCATTTT

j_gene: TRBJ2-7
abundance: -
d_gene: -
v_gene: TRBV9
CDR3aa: CANGQKLDEQYF
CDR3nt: TGTGCCAACGGACAAAAACTGGACGAGCAGTACTTC

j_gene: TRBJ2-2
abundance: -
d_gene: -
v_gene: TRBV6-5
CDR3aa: CASRGHGELFF
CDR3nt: TGTGCCAGCAGGGGGCACGGGGAGCTGTTTTTT

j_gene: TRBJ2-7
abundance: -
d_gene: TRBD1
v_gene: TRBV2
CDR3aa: CASSGRDRLYEQYF
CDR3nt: TGTGCCAGCAGTGGCCGGGACAGGCTCTACGAGCAGTACTTC

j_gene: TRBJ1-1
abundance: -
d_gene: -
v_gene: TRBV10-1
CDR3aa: CARGRGRDTEAFF
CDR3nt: TGCGCCAGGGGACGGGGTCGGGACACTGAAGCTTTCTTT

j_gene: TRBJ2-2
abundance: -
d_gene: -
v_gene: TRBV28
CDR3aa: CASSLTGRAVELFF
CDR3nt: TGTGCCAGCAGTTTAACGGGGCGGGCAGTGGAGCTGTTTTTT

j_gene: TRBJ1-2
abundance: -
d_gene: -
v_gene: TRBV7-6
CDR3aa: CASSCAEGYTF
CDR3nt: TGTGCCAGCAGCTGTGCAGAGGGCTACACCTTC

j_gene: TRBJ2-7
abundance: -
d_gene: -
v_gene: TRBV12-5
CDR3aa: CASGLLNKHLSYEQYF
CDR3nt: TGTGCTAGTGGTCTTCTAAACAAGCACCTTAGCTACGAGCAGTACTTC

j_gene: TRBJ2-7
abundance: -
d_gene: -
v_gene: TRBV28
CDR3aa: CASSSPRMSSVSYEQYF
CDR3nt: TGTGCCAGCAGTTCGCCCAGAATGTCGTCGGTCTCCTACGAGCAGTACTTC

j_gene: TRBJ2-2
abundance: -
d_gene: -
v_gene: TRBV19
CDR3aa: CASSSAYGGELFF
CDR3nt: TGTGCCAGTAGTAGTGCCTATGGCGGGGAGCTGTTTTTT

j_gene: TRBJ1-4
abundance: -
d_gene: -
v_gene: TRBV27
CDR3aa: CASTRVGVGEKLFF
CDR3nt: TGTGCCAGCACCCGGGTAGGGGTCGGTGAAAAACTGTTTTTT

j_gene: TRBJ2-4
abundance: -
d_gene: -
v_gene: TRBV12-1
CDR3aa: CAWPFQYIQYF
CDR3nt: TGTGCCTGGCCGTTCCAGTACATTCAGTACTTC

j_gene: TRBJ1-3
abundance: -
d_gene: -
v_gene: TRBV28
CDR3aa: CASREPGRISGNTIYF
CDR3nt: TGTGCCAGCAGGGAACCGGGACGGATCTCTGGAAACACCATATATTTT

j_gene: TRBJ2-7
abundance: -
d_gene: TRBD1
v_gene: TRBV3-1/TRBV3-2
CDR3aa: CASSSGQGAEQYF
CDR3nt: TGTGCCAGCAGTTCGGGACAGGGGGCCGAGCAGTACTTC

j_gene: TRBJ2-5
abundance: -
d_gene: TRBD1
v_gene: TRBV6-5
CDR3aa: CASSYDRGETQYF
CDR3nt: TGTGCCAGCAGTTACGACAGGGGAGAGACCCAGTACTTC

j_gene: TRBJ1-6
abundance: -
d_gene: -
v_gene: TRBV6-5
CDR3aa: CASSLDAYNSPLHF
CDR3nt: TGTGCCAGCAGCCTCGACGCCTATAATTCACCCCTCCACTTT

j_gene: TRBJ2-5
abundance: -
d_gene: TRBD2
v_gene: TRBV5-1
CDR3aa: CASRATSGGAIVKETQYF
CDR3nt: TGCGCCAGCAGGGCGACTAGCGGGGGGGCAATCGTAAAAGAGACCCAGTACTTC